The clone carrying this T cell receptor beta chain was found once. CDR3 size: 15 residues. Trimming stripped 4 bases from V and 0 bases from J, with 12 bases between. In germline, CDR1 is SGHTS, CDR2 YDEGEE. This sample stems from a study of blood T cell repertoires in COVID-19. In the study overall: The study drew acute and convalescent COVID-19 samples from the United States, Italy and Spain.

Seattle's cohort entered during active infection and was followed longitudinally. Libraries were prepared by immunoSEQ multiplex PCR; TCRdb keeps only in-frame clonotypes and omits some of them. The sample lists approximately 240,000 clones, over 80% occurring once. The sequenced sample was peripheral blood. The rearrangement links TRBV5-8 to TRBJ2-3; D might be TRBD1 (6 bases). The TCR was taken from a woman aged 25-40 years with COVID-19, enrolled during active disease. In nucleotides, the CDR3 is TGTGCCAGCAGCATAACAGGGTCTAGCACAGATACGCAGTATTTT. It yields the protein CASSITGSSTDTQYF. The whole variable domain, remainder taken from reference TRBV5-8 and TRBJ2-3, is EAGVTQSPTHLIKTRGQQATLRCSPISGHTSVYWYQQALGLGLQFLLWYDEGEERNRGNFPPRFSGRQFPNYSSELNVNALELEDSALYLCASSITGSSTDTQYFGPGTRLTVL.